The clone carrying this T cell receptor (beta chain) has just a few counts. Treatment reported: oral pan-JAK inhibitor, 5-10 mg twice daily. The entry originates in a study of CD8+ T cells in alopecia areata. In each case, RNA was isolated and then reverse transcribed into cDNA as the sequencing template. The protocol was immunoSEQ multiplex PCR, while the TCRdb copy is restricted to in-frame clones and leaves out a portion. The sample includes 190,000 or so clones, roughly three fifths seen only once; the top ten take around 12%. Per germline, CDR1 SQVTM and CDR2 ANQGSEA. With V trimmed by 6 bases and J by 4 bases, 6 bases remained unmatched. This CDR3 has 15 residues.

The TCR originated in a human donor with alopecia areata. Here the sequenced sample was CD8+ T cells sorted from blood, taken at week 24, from a patient treated with tofacitinib. The chain links TRBV29-1 to TRBJ2-2, with 12 bases that match TRBD1. This CDR3 reads CSVSGQGASTGELFF. The CDR3 bases are TGCAGCGTCTCGGGACAGGGGGCCAGCACCGGGGAGCTGTTTTTT.